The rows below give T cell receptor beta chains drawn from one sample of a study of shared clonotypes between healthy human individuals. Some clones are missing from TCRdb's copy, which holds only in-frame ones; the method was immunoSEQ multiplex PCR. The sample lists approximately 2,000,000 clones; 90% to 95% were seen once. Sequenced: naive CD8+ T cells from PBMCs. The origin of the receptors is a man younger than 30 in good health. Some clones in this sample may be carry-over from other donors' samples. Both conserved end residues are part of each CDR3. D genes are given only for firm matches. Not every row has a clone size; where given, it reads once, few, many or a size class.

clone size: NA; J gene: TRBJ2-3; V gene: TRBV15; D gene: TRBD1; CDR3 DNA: TGTGCCACCAGCATGATGACAGGGGGGCCCGCAGATACGCAGTATTTT; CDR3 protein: CATSMMTGGPADTQYF
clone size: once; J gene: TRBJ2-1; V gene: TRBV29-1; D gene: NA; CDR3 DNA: TGCAGCGCCTCACCCGGGACAAGCAATGAGGGGCAGTTCTTC; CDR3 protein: CSASPGTSNEGQFF
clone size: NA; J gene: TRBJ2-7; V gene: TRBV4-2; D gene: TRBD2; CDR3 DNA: TGTGCCAGCAGCGAAACGCCGGGCGCGGGAGTTTACGAGCAGTACTTC; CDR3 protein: CASSETPGAGVYEQYF
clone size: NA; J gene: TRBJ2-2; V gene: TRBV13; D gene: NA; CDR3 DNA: TGTGCCAGCAGCTACACCGGGGAGCTGTTTTTT; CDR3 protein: CASSYTGELFF
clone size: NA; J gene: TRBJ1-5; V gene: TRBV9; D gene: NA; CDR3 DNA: TGTGCCAGCAGCTCCAGCGGGGTTGGACAGCCCCAGCATTTT; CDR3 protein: CASSSSGVGQPQHF
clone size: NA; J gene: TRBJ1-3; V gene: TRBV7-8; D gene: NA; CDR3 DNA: TGTGCCAGCAGGGAGAAGGGGACCTTCTCTGGAAACACCATATATTTT; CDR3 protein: CASREKGTFSGNTIYF
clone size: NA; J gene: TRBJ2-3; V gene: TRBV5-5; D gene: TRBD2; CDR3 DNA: TGTGCCAGCAGCCCCTTAGCGGGTGGAGATACGCAGTATTTT; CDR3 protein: CASSPLAGGDTQYF
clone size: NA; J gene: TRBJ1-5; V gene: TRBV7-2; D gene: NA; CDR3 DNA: TGTGCCAGCAGCTTAGGATATAGCAATCAGCCCCAGCATTTT; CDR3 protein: CASSLGYSNQPQHF
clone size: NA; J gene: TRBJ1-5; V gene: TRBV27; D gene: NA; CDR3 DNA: TGTGCCAGCAGTTTCGAGGGGAACAATCAGCCCCAGCATTTT; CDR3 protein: CASSFEGNNQPQHF
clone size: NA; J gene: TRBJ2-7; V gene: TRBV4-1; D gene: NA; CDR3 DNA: TGCGCCAGCAGCCAAGTGGGACTCGGGAGCGAGCAGTACTTC; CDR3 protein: CASSQVGLGSEQYF
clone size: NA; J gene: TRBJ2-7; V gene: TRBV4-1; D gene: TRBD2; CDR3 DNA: TGCGCCAGCAGCCAAGAGCAGGACGGGAGGAGATACGAGCAGTACTTC; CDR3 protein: CASSQEQDGRRYEQYF
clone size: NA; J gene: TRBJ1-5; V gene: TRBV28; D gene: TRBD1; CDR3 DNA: TGTGCCAGCAGTCCCCGGGACAGTCAGCCCCAGCATTTT; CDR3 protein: CASSPRDSQPQHF
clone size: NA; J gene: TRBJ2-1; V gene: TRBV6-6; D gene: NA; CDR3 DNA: TGTGCCAGCAGTCAGACCGGGACTGGTGACAATGAGCAGTTCTTC; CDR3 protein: CASSQTGTGDNEQFF
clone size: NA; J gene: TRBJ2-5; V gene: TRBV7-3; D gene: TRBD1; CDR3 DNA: TGTGCCAGCAGCTTGACAGGGTTCGAGACCCAGTACTTC; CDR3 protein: CASSLTGFETQYF
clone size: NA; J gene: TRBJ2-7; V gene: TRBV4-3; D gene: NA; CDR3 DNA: TGCGCCAGCAGCCAAGCTTCGGGGGGCAAATACGAGCAGTACTTC; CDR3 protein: CASSQASGGKYEQYF
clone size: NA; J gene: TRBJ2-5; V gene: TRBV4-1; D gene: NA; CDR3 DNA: TGCGCCAGCAGCCAAGATCTTTCAGGCTACCAAGAGACCCAGTACTTC; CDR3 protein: CASSQDLSGYQETQYF
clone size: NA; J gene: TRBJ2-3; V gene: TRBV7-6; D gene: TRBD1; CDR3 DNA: TGTGCCAGCAGCTTAAGCCCCGGGACAGGCACAGATACGCAGTATTTT; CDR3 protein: CASSLSPGTGTDTQYF
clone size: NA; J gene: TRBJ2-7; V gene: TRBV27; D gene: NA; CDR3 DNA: TGTGCCAGCAGTTTATCGATCCGGGGCGAGCAGTACTTC; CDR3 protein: CASSLSIRGEQYF
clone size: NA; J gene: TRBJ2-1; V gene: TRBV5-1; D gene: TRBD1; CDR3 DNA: TGCGCCAGCAGCCCCGGAACAGGGGGCGTCTACAATGAGCAGTTCTTC; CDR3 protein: CASSPGTGGVYNEQFF
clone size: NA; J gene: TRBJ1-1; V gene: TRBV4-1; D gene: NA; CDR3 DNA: TGCGCCAGCAGCCAGGTTGGGGGGGTAGGAACTGAAGCTTTCTTT; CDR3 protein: CASSQVGGVGTEAFF
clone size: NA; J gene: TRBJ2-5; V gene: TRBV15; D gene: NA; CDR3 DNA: TGTGCCACCAGCAGAGGGTCCGCAGCTGGGGGGACCCAGTACTTC; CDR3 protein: CATSRGSAAGGTQYF
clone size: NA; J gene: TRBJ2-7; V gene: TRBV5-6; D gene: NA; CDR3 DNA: TGTGCCAGCAGCTTGTCGGCGGTACAACGGGGGACCTACGAGCAGTACTTC; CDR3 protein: CASSLSAVQRGTYEQYF
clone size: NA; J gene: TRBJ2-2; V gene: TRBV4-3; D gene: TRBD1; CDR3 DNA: TGCGCCAGCAGCCCCTGGACAGGGTACACCGGGGAGCTGTTTTTT; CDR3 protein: CASSPWTGYTGELFF
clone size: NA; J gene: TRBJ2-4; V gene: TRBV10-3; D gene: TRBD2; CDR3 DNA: TGTGCCATCAGTGAGGGACTAGCGCACACTATAGCCAAAAACATTCAGTACTTC; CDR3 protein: CAISEGLAHTIAKNIQYF
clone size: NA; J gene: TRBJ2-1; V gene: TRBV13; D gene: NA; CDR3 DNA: TGTGCCAGCAGCTTAGGCGGGCGTCTCTACAATGAGCAGTTCTTC; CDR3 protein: CASSLGGRLYNEQFF
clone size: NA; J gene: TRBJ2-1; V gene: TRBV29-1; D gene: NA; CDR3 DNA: TGCAGCGTTGACGGCCTTAGGGTCGGTGAGCAGTTCTTC; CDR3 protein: CSVDGLRVGEQFF
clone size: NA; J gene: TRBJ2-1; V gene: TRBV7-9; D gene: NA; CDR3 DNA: TGTGCCAGCAGCTTAATAGGCTACAATGAGCAGTTCTTC; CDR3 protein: CASSLIGYNEQFF
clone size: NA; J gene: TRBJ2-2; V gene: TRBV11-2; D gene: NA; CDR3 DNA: TGTGCCAGCAGCTTATCAGCCCCGAACACCGGGGAGCTGTTTTTT; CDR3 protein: CASSLSAPNTGELFF
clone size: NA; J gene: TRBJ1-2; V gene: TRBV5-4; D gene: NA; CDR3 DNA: TGTGCCAGCAGCTTGGGGCCGGGGGCGACTGGGTATGGCTACACCTTC; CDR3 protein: CASSLGPGATGYGYTF
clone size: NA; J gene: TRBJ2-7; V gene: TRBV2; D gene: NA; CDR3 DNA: TGTGCCAGCAGTGACGTCTACTCATCGCCCTACGAGCAGTACTTC; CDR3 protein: CASSDVYSSPYEQYF
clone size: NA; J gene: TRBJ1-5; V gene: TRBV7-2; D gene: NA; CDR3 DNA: TGTGCCAGCAGCTTAGCTTTGGGCAGGGAAAGCAATCAGCCCCAGCATTTT; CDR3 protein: CASSLALGRESNQPQHF
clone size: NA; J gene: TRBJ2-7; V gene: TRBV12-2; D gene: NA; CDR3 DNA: TGTGCAAGTCGCTTAGTGGTAGGGAACGAGCAGTACTTC; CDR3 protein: CASRLVVGNEQYF
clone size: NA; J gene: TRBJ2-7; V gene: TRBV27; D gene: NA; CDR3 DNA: TGTGCCAGCGGACTCCATCCCCCCTACGAGCAGTACTTC; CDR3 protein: CASGLHPPYEQYF
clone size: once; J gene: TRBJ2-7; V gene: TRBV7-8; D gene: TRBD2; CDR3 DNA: TGTGCCAGCAGCTCGGGACTAGCGGGAGTTGTGAGCTCCTACGAGCAGTACTTC; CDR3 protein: CASSSGLAGVVSSYEQYF
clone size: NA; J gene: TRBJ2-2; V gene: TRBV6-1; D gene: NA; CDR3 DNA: TGTGCCAGCGGCACAGGGAGGTACACCGGGGAGCTGTTTTTT; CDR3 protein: CASGTGRYTGELFF
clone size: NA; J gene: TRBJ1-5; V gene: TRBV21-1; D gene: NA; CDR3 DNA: TGTGCCAGCAGCAGCTCGACAGGGCCGAGCAATCAGCCCCAGCATTTT; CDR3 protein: CASSSSTGPSNQPQHF
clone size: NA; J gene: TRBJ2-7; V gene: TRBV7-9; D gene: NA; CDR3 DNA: TGTGCCAGCGGCCTGCTAGTCTACGAGCAGTACTTC; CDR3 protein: CASGLLVYEQYF
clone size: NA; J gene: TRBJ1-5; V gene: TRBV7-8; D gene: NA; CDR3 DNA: TGTGCCAGCAGCTTAGATATCGGTGGGCTGCGGCCCCAGCATTTT; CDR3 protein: CASSLDIGGLRPQHF
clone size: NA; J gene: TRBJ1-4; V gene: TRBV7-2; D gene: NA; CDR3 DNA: TGTGCCAGCAGCATCAGGACAGCGAATGAAAAACTGTTTTTT; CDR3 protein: CASSIRTANEKLFF
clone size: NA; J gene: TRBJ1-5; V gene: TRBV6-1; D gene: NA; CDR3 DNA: TGTGCCAGCAGTGGGACAGTGAATCAGCCCCAGCATTTT; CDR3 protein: CASSGTVNQPQHF
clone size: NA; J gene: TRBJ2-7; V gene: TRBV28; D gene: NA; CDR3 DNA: TGTGCCAGCAGTTCGGCAATCTCCTACGAGCAGTACTTC; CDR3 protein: CASSSAISYEQYF
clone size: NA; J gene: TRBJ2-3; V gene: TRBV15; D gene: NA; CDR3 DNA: TGTGCCACCAGCAGAGATCGGACCCAGAAATCTAGCACAGATACGCAGTATTTT; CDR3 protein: CATSRDRTQKSSTDTQYF
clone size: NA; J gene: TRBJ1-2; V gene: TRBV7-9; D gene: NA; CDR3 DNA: TGTGCCAGCAGCTTACCATTGACTTCGTTGGGTCCGTACTATGGCTACACCTTC; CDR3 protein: CASSLPLTSLGPYYGYTF
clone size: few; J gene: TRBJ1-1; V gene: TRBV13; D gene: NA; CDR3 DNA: TGTGCCAGCAGCTTAGTAAGACGGGAGCCTGAAGCTTTCTTT; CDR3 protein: CASSLVRREPEAFF
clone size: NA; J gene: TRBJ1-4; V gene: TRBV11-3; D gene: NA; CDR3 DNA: TGTGCCAGCAGCTTACCGGCCGGACCCGAAGGTGAAAAACTGTTTTTT; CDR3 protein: CASSLPAGPEGEKLFF
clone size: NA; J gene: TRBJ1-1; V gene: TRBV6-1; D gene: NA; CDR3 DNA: TGTGCCAGCAGTGAATTCCCCGGTGTGGACACTGAAGCTTTCTTT; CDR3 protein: CASSEFPGVDTEAFF
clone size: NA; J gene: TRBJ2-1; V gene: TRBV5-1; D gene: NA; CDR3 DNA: TGCGCCAGCAGCTTGGGAATTGGAGGGAATGAGCAGTTCTTC; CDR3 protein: CASSLGIGGNEQFF
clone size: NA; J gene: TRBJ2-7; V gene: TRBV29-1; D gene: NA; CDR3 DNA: TGCAGCGTTGAGCAGGGAGCTGGAGACGAGCAGTACTTC; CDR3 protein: CSVEQGAGDEQYF
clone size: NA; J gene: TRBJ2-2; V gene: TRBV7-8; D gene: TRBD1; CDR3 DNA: TGTGCCAGCAGCTACAGGGGCCGTGGCACCGGGGAGCTGTTTTTT; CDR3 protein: CASSYRGRGTGELFF